This T cell receptor (beta chain) is drawn from a study of shared clonotypes between healthy human individuals. As for the study in general: The composition of the donors was a couple of women and a few men aged 18 to 49.

The junction had 7 bases not matched to a gene; V was cut back by 2 bases and J by 4 bases. The germline V gene encodes CDR1 SGHNT and CDR2 YYREEE (reference sequence). The CDR3 runs 15 residues. Findings of the study overall: Four donors showed sharing of approximately 5% of naive CD4 clonotypes. Naive subsets tended to show greater estimated richness than memory subsets.

A note on this clone: The antigen remains undetermined.

Authors' data handling: Sequence data from immunoSEQ were junction-only and lacked quality scores; consequently, filtering differed. Assay used: immunoSEQ multiplex PCR; TCRdb lists only in-frame clones, some missing. The V and J calls and the clone size are those of that table, but D and trimming were determined from the DNA. This table has a few million clones, just over 90% appearing once. The sequence derives from a man aged 18 to 29 in good health. V is TRBV5-4 and J is TRBJ2-5; 8 nucleotides agree with TRBD2. Sequenced input: naive CD4+ T cells sorted from blood. The sample's subset: CD45RA+ positively selected. The CDR3 spells CASSLDGLAGETQYF. DNA of the CDR3: TGTGCCAGCAGCTTAGACGGACTAGCTGGAGAGACCCAGTACTTC.